This T cell receptor (beta chain) was sequenced in a study of PD-1 blockade in classical Hodgkin lymphoma. The CDR3 is made up of 14 amino acids. Per germline, CDR1 SEHNR and CDR2 FQNEAQ (reference sequence). V gave up 3 bases and J gave up 4 bases, with 12 bases separating them. As concerns this clone: What it binds is not known.

Study-wide results and caveats: Patients who responded completely had about the same baseline diversity as newly diagnosed patients. Undefined causes, possibly disease activity or prior therapy, underlie the repertoire differences. Baseline TCR diversity was reportedly lower in newly diagnosed patients than healthy donors. Researchers reported that CD4+ TCR diversity, though not CD8+, rose significantly by C4D1.

This table comes from immunoSEQ multiplex PCR, and its TCRdb copy is limited to in-frame clones, with some not included. The data show around 46,000 clones, with roughly 90% seen just once and approximately 15% held by the top ten. Time point denoted: cycle 4 day 1 (C4D1), after less than 7 weeks of nivolumab. Each and every patient relapsed after autologous stem cell transplantation, and patients got differing brentuximab vedotin exposure. The TCR was taken from a human donor with classical Hodgkin lymphoma. This specimen consisted of peripheral blood mononuclear cells (PBMCs), obtained before the fourth cycle of nivolumab. The chain combines TRBV7-9 with TRBJ1-1; TRBD1 might be the D (5 bases). The CDR3 region is CASSFGHPVTEAFF. The CDR3 DNA is TGTGCCAGCAGCTTCGGACACCCTGTCACTGAAGCTTTCTTT.